This is a list of T cell receptor beta chains from one sample in a study of cytomegalovirus exposure and HLA in healthy donors. TCRdb's table, derived via immunoSEQ multiplex PCR, lists solely in-frame clones and lacks some. There are 150,000 to 200,000 clones in the sample; about 79% occur only once, and about 2.2% lies in the top ten. Sequencing used PBMCs. Receptor source: a woman in her forties or fifties in good health and CMV-seronegative. CDR3s include the opening cysteine and the closing phenylalanine or tryptophan. The D gene is left open where the match is weak. For some rows the clone size is stated as once, few or many, or as a class when expanded; others skip it.

>-|TRBJ1-2|TRBV15|-
CATSRGGGFYGYTF
TGTGCCACCAGCAGAGGGGGGGGCTTCTATGGCTACACCTTC
>-|TRBJ2-1|TRBV25-1|TRBD2
CASSAAGLSSYNEQFF
TGTGCCAGCAGTGCAGCGGGGCTTAGCTCCTACAATGAGCAGTTCTTC
>-|TRBJ1-2|TRBV5-5|TRBD1
CASSRTGNSYGYTF
TGTGCCAGCAGCCGGACAGGGAACTCCTATGGCTACACCTTC
>-|TRBJ1-5|TRBV28|-
CATRDTNSNQPQHF
TGTGCCACCCGGGACACAAATAGCAATCAGCCCCAGCATTTT
>-|TRBJ1-1|TRBV25-1|-
CATQGWTEAFF
TGTGCCACCCAGGGTTGGACTGAAGCTTTCTTT
>-|TRBJ2-5|TRBV28|TRBD2
CASSLVSGGRWETQYF
TGTGCCAGCAGTTTGGTTAGCGGGGGAAGGTGGGAGACCCAGTACTTC
>-|TRBJ2-7|TRBV7-2|-
CASSLEGGPYEQYF
TGTGCCAGCAGCTTAGAAGGAGGGCCCTACGAGCAGTACTTC
>-|TRBJ1-1|TRBV18|-
CASSPPSRDTEAFF
TGTGCCAGCTCACCACCGAGCAGGGACACTGAAGCTTTCTTT
>-|TRBJ2-3|TRBV5-1|-
CASSLAQGLDTQYF
TGCGCCAGCAGCTTGGCCCAGGGGCTAGATACGCAGTATTTT
>-|TRBJ2-7|TRBV14|TRBD1
CASSHRRQGAGEQYF
TGTGCCAGCAGTCACAGGAGACAGGGGGCAGGCGAGCAGTACTTC
>-|TRBJ1-2|TRBV6-1|-
CASSEAESGYGYTF
TGTGCCAGCAGTGAAGCGGAGTCGGGTTATGGCTACACCTTC
>-|TRBJ2-1|TRBV4-3|TRBD2
CASSRKLPGLGYNEQFF
TGCGCCAGCAGCCGAAAATTACCGGGACTAGGTTACAATGAGCAGTTCTTC
>-|TRBJ1-3|TRBV28|-
CASKQGRLSGNTIYF
TGTGCCAGCAAACAGGGTCGCCTCTCTGGAAACACCATATATTTT
>few|TRBJ2-7|TRBV5-1|-
CASSLGEVQGHEQYF
TGCGCCAGCAGCTTGGGGGAGGTCCAGGGTCACGAGCAGTACTTC
>-|TRBJ2-1|TRBV7-2|TRBD2
CASSSRSSGGTSSYNEQFF
TGTGCCAGCAGCTCAAGGTCTAGCGGGGGGACAAGCTCCTACAATGAGCAGTTCTTC